Listed here are 10 T cell receptor beta chains from one sample, sequenced in a study of T cell repertoires in cytomegalovirus infection (dated by TCRdb to about 2019). Sequenced using an Illumina HiSeq 1500. TCRdb handled the public reads itself, with Q25 trimming in fastp and clone calling in MiXCR, and kept productive beta chains. Here each entry gathers all rows of one CDR3 protein and keeps the most common genes and DNA. Here the sample has about 250,000 distinct CDR3 sequences; about 12% occur a single time. The top ten clones comprise 1.5% to 2% of the sample. Source material: PBMCs. The source of these receptors is a human donor in good health (CMV status not recorded). Some clones in this sample may be carry-over from other donors' samples.

This clonotype was recorded at least ten times. V gene TRBV6-5 combines with J gene TRBJ2-7; the D gene is possibly TRBD2 (5 bases). Germline lookup yields CDR1 MNHEY and CDR2 SVGAGI. V gave up 0 bases and J gave up 6 bases, with 12 bases separating them. CDR3 size: 14 residues. CDR3 region: CASSYSGVLGEQYF. The CDR3 DNA reads TGTGCCAGCAGTTACTCCGGGGTTCTTGGCGAGCAGTACTTC.

This clonotype occurred many times. The chain uses TRBV6-2 or TRBV6-3 and TRBJ1-1; 9 nucleotides line up with TRBD1. This CDR3 has 16 residues. V trimming: 5 bases; J trimming: 1 base; junction bases outside the gene matches: 8. Germline assignment: CDR1 MNHEY and CDR2 SVGEGT. Here the CDR3 DNA reads TGTGCCAGCAGTGCCCGGACAGGGGAGACGAACACTGAAGCTTTCTTT. Translation: CASSARTGETNTEAFF.

This clonotype was detected many times. J is TRBJ1-5 and V is TRBV7-9; TRBD1 matches at 10 bases. CDR3 size: 16 residues. Germline CDR1 reads SEHNR; CDR2 reads FQNEAQ (reference sequence). V was pared by 1 base and J by 4 bases, with 4 bases of the junction left unmatched. CDR3 DNA: TGTGCCAGCAGCTTAGGGGACAGGGGCCGTAATCAGCCCCAGCATTTT. Translated: CASSLGDRGRNQPQHF.

This clonotype has a handful of counts. The chain uses TRBV28 and TRBJ1-1; tentative D call: TRBD1 (6 bases). This CDR3 comprises 16 residues. V was cut by 7 bases and J by 3 bases, with 21 bases left in between. Germline V gives CDR1 MDHEN, CDR2 SYDVKM. The CDR3 bases are TGTGCCAGCATCTCAGGAGGGGGGGCGGGATACACTGAAGCTTTCTTT. Its translation: CASISGGGAGYTEAFF.

The table lists this clonotype with many counts. This sequence joins TRBV19 and TRBJ1-5; weak D call: TRBD1 (6 bases). V was shortened by 5 bases and J by 6 bases, with 11 bases between the two germline ends. Germline V lookup: CDR1 LNHDA, CDR2 SQIVND (reference sequence). CDR3 length: 13 amino acids. The CDR3 DNA is TGTGCCAGTAGTCCACAGGGAGGTCAGCCCCAGCATTTT. Amino acid sequence: CASSPQGGQPQHF. Based on the CDR3 plus reference TRBV19 and TRBJ1-5, the full variable domain is DGGITQSPKYLFRKEGQNVTLSCEQNLNHDAMYWYRQDPGQGLRLIYYSQIVNDFQKGDIAEGYSVSREKKESFPLTVTSAQKNPTAFYLCASSPQGGQPQHFGDGTRLSIL.

The genes are TRBV5-1 and TRBJ2-1, with D tentatively TRBD2 (5 bases). CDR1 is SGHRS and CDR2 is YFSETQ in the germline V gene. With 0 bases removed from V and 8 bases from J, the gap between germline ends came to 12 bases. The CDR3 runs to 14 residues. The CDR3 bases are TGCGCCAGCAGCTTGGGGCACAGCGGCGATGAGCAGTTCTTC. It yields the protein CASSLGHSGDEQFF.

This clonotype was detected many times. The V and J genes are TRBV12-3 or TRBV12-4 and TRBJ2-2, with TRBD1 matching 10 bases. After removal of 5 bases from V and 0 bases from J, the junction contained 6 bases not matched to a gene. The length of the CDR3 is 17 residues. This chain's CDR3 is CASSPRTGGTNTGELFF. The DNA of the CDR3 is TGTGCCAGCAGTCCCCGGACAGGGGGGACGAACACCGGGGAGCTGTTTTTT.

Comments on this clonotype: A much larger clonotype is one base distant, so this may be a read error. This sequence joins TRBV5-1 and TRBJ2-2, with a possible D match to TRBD1 (5 bases). Germline V gene sequence: CDR1 SGHRS, CDR2 YFSETQ. Trimming shortened V by 7 bases and J by 1 base, and 14 bases separated the two germline ends. The CDR3 has 15 residues. In DNA form, the CDR3 reads TGCGCCAGCGGCAGAGCTACAGGGAACACCGGGGAGCTGTTTTTT. As protein: CASGRATGNTGELFF.

This clonotype was counted ten times or more. The chain couples TRBV7-2 to TRBJ1-5; perhaps TRBD1 as D (6 bases). This CDR3 is built from 14 residues. The V gene lost 5 bases and the J gene lost 4 bases, with 12 bases spanning the gap. The germline V gene has CDR1 SGHTA and CDR2 FQGNSA. CDR3 region: CASSITGYNQPQHF. Written as DNA, the CDR3 is TGTGCCAGCAGCATCACAGGGTATAATCAGCCCCAGCATTTT.

V is TRBV6-2 or TRBV6-3 and J is TRBJ2-7, with D perhaps matching TRBD1 or TRBD2 (5 bases each). Trimming took 7 bases from V and 7 from J, leaving 17 bases between them. The CDR3 covers 13 residues. From germline, CDR1 is MNHEY and CDR2 SVGEGT. DNA of the CDR3: TGTGCCAGCATTCGCACCGGGACGAGGGAGCAGTACTTC. It codes for CASIRTGTREQYF.